The clone carrying this TCR beta chain was picked up one time. Its antigen is not identified. The sample is drawn from a study of T cell responses to AZD1222 COVID-19 vaccine. General observations from the study: Only five to seven individuals given AZD1222 were seropositive at baseline.

The repertoire was sequenced with immunoSEQ multiplex PCR; TCRdb's copy has only in-frame clones and lacks some. The profile covers roughly 120,000 clones, with more than 85% appearing a single time and 7.5% to 8% taken by the ten largest. The sample consisted of peripheral blood, taken on day 0 of AZD1222 vaccination. This TCR derives from an adult in good health.

The CDR3 DNA follows: TGTGCCAGCAGTTTTTTAGGGGGGGAAGCTTTCTTT. Amino acids: CASSFLGGEAFF. The gene calls are TRBV12-3 or TRBV12-4 and TRBJ1-1, with a weak D call TRBD1 (6 bases). CDR3 size: 12 residues. The V end lost 3 bases, the J end lost 8 bases, and 10 bases lay between the germline ends.